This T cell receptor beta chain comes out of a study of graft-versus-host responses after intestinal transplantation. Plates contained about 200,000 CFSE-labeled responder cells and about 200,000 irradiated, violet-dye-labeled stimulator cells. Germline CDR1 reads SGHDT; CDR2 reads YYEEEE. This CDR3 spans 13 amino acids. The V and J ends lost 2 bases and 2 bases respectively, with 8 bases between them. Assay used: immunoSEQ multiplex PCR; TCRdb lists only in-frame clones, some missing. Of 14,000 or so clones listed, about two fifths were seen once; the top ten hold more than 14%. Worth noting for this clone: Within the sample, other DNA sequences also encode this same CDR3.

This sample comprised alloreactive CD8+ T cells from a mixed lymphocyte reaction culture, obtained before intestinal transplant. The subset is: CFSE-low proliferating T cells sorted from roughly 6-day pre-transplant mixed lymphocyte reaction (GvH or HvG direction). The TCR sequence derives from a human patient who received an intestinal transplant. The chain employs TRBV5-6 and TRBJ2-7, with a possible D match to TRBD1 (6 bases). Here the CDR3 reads CASSFGTTYEQYF. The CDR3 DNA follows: TGTGCCAGCAGCTTTGGGACAACCTACGAGCAGTACTTC.